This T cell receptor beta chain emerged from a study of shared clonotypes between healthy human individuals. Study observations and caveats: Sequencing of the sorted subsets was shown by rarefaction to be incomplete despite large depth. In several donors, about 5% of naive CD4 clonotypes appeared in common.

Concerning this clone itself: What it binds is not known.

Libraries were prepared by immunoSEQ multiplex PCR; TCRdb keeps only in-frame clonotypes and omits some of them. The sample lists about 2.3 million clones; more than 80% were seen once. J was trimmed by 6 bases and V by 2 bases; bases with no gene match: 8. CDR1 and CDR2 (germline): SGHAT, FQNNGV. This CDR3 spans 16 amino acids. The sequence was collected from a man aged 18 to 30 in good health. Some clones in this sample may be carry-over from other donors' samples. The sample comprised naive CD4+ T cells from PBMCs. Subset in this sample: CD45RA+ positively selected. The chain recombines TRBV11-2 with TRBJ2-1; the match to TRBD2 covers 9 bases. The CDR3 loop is CASSLFGTSLSNEQFF. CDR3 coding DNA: TGTGCCAGCAGCTTATTCGGGACTAGCCTCTCCAATGAGCAGTTCTTC.